This T cell receptor (beta chain) comes out of a study of T-cell reconstitution after alpha-beta-depleted transplantation in children. This clonotype was counted a few times. Using unique molecular identifiers, the investigators prepared the TCRbeta library. In TCRdb, the PCR reads were re-called with MiXCR into one record per CDR3 protein. The top ten hold under 3% of the sample, which has 450,000 to 600,000 distinct CDR3 sequences, 30% to 35% seen once. In germline, CDR1 is SGHDT, CDR2 YYEEEE. The germline V and J ends were trimmed by 5 bases and 1 base, with 10 bases remaining between them. The CDR3 runs 14 residues.

Material: PBMCs from the stem cell graft donor, obtained from the stem cell graft. This receptor was obtained from a human donor who donated a stem cell graft to a child with aplastic anemia. This chain joins TRBV5-6 and TRBJ1-3; no reliable D call. The CDR3 is CASSSTFSGNTIYF. The CDR3 DNA follows: TGTGCCAGCAGTTCGACATTTTCTGGAAACACCATATATTTT.